These T cell receptor beta chains were read from a single sample in a study of naive and memory T cell subsets. TCRdb processed the UMI-ligation and nested PCR reads anew with MiXCR; each CDR3 protein has one entry. The sample lists about 90,000 distinct CDR3 sequences, 11% seen once, with over 0.11% in the top ten. The sequenced material came from naive CD4+ T cells from blood. The receptors here all came from a human donor in good health. CDR3s include the opening cysteine and the closing phenylalanine or tryptophan. The order of the fields is V gene, D gene, J gene, clone size, CDR3 DNA, CDR3 protein. The D gene is left open where the match is weak. Only some rows state a clone size, as once, few, many or a class for expanded clones.

TRBV3-1	TRBD2	TRBJ2-5	many	TGTGCCAGCAGCCAAGAACGGAGCGGGAGGGGTCGCGAGACCCAGTACTTC	CASSQERSGRGRETQYF
TRBV28	TRBD2	TRBJ2-5	-	TGTGCCAGCAGGACCAGACTAGCGGGACCCCAAGAGACCCAGTACTTC	CASRTRLAGPQETQYF
TRBV27	-	TRBJ2-7	-	TGTGCCAGCAGCAGCGGACGGACTTCCTACGAGCAGTACTTC	CASSSGRTSYEQYF
TRBV18	TRBD2	TRBJ2-7	few	TGTGCCAGCTCAACAACTTCTAGCGGGAGAGACTACGAGCAGTACTTC	CASSTTSSGRDYEQYF
TRBV5-1	-	TRBJ1-1	few	TGCGCCAGCAGCGGCCCTGGGGGTTCGGTATCGACTGAAGCTTTCTTT	CASSGPGGSVSTEAFF
TRBV20-1	-	TRBJ1-2	-	TGCAGTGCTAGAGCAGAGACAGGTCTCTACTATGGCTACACCTTC	CSARAETGLYYGYTF
TRBV12-3/TRBV12-4	TRBD2	TRBJ2-7	few	TGTGCCAGCAGTTTGGGCGGGGGTGTCTCGCTGTCTACCGAGCAGTACTTC	CASSLGGGVSLSTEQYF
TRBV18	TRBD1	TRBJ1-1	-	TGTGCCAGCTCACCAGACAGGGAGAACACTGAAGCTTTCTTT	CASSPDRENTEAFF
TRBV7-2	TRBD2	TRBJ2-5	-	TGTGCCAGCAGCTTAGCAAATAGCTTTGGCGGGAGGGCCGCGGAGACCCAGTACTTC	CASSLANSFGGRAAETQYF
TRBV12-3/TRBV12-4	-	TRBJ2-5	-	TGTGCCAGCAGCCCGGGGGCCACCCAAGAGACCCAGTACTTC	CASSPGATQETQYF
TRBV6-2/TRBV6-3	TRBD2	TRBJ2-1	few	TGTGCCAGCAACGGGCGGGGGGTCTCCTACAATGAGCAGTTCTTC	CASNGRGVSYNEQFF
TRBV2	-	TRBJ1-3	-	TGTGCCAGCAGTGAAGGACCGGCCTACGGAAACACCATATATTTT	CASSEGPAYGNTIYF
TRBV19	-	TRBJ2-7	-	TGTGCCAGTAGTAGGCAACCCCGTAACTACGAGCAGTACTTC	CASSRQPRNYEQYF
TRBV9	TRBD2	TRBJ2-7	few	TGTGCCAGCAGCGTAGCGGCAGGGACTAGCGGGAGGATCCACGAGCAGTACTTC	CASSVAAGTSGRIHEQYF
TRBV4-3	TRBD1	TRBJ1-3	many	TGCGCCAGCAGCCGCTCCGAGAGCAGGGGGAACACCATATATTTT	CASSRSESRGNTIYF
TRBV6-2/TRBV6-3	TRBD1	TRBJ2-7	few	TGTGCCAGCAGCCACACAGGGGTCCACGAGCAGTACTTC	CASSHTGVHEQYF
TRBV9	-	TRBJ2-1	-	TGTGCCAGCAGCTCTAGAAGTCTACAGGGTGCTGGGGAGACTGAGCAGTTCTTC	CASSSRSLQGAGETEQFF
TRBV12-3/TRBV12-4	-	TRBJ1-5	-	TGTGCCAGCAGTTTAACACAGCTTAGCAATCAGCCCCAGCATTTT	CASSLTQLSNQPQHF
TRBV7-2	-	TRBJ1-1	few	TGTGCCAGCAGCTTATACAGGACCGCAAAGAACACTGAAGCTTTCTTT	CASSLYRTAKNTEAFF
TRBV4-2	TRBD2	TRBJ2-6	-	TGTGCCAGCAGCCACGTAGCTAGCGGATACTCTGGGGCCAACGTCCTGACTTTC	CASSHVASGYSGANVLTF
TRBV4-2	-	TRBJ2-1	-	TGTGCCAGCAGCCAAGAAGCTCTCCTATACAATGAGCAGTTCTTC	CASSQEALLYNEQFF
TRBV10-3	-	TRBJ2-7	-	TGTGCCATCAGTGATCTCCACGAGCAGTACTTC	CAISDLHEQYF